The T cell receptor (beta chain) under discussion was sequenced for a study of response to subunit inactivated influenza vaccine (dated by TCRdb to 2016 to 2019). Background on the whole study: The study used deep quantitative T cell receptor repertoire profiling to track responses to a trivalent subunit inactivated influenza vaccine.

Only a few counts were recorded for this clonotype. Its antigen is currently not known. It has no much larger one-base neighbor in the sample; base qualities were not kept. Its CDR3 holds 15 amino acids, cysteine through phenylalanine. Left in the record is the CDR3 DNA by itself, 45 bases read in frame from the first base. V is cut by 0 bases and J by 4 bases, and the space between the germline ends is 10 bases. From a lookup of the germline V gene, CDR1 and CDR2 are SGDLS and YYNGEE. The receptor library was made with RT-PCR. TCRdb records Illumina HiSeq 2500 as the sequencer. Using fastp at Q25 and MiXCR, TCRdb reprocessed the public reads and kept productive beta chains. Entries that share a CDR3 protein sequence are merged under the most common genes and DNA. The sample data list 170,000 or so distinct CDR3 sequences, and about 10% of these were observed just once. Under 40% of the sample is taken by the ten largest.

Here is what the overall study found, with its caveats: It was suggested by the authors that each seasonal influenza vaccination may recruit only a limited number of new T cells.

This TCR was sampled from a man aged 50-75 years who received an inactivated influenza vaccine. Donor details come from another sample of the same person, matched by shared clones. This chain is built from TRBV9 and TRBJ2-2; possibly the D gene is TRBD2, per 5 matching bases. This material consisted of CD8+ T cells sorted from PBMCs, taken roughly 24 months after vaccination. The sequenced DNA is TGTGCCAGCAGCGTAGGAGGGAGTGGCACCGGGGAGCTGTTTTTT. This codes for CASSVGGSGTGELFF.